This TCR beta chain was identified during a study of graft-versus-host responses after intestinal transplantation. CDR1 MDHEN and CDR2 SYDVKM come from the germline V gene. Deletions cut 4 bases from V and 5 bases from J, with 14 bases between. The CDR3 extends over 15 amino acids. TCRdb's copy holds only in-frame clones and misses some; the assay was immunoSEQ multiplex PCR. The table lists roughly 29,000 clones, 87% of them singletons. This clonotype originated in a human patient who received an intestinal transplant, so some T cells may come from the graft donor. The sample in question was PBMCs, obtained about 430 days after intestinal transplantation. The rearrangement links TRBV28 to TRBJ1-4; TRBD1 is a possible D gene (5 bases). The CDR3 DNA follows: TGTGCCAGCAGTTGGGGCCTAGCGTTGAATGAAAAACTGTTTTTT. Translated: CASSWGLALNEKLFF.